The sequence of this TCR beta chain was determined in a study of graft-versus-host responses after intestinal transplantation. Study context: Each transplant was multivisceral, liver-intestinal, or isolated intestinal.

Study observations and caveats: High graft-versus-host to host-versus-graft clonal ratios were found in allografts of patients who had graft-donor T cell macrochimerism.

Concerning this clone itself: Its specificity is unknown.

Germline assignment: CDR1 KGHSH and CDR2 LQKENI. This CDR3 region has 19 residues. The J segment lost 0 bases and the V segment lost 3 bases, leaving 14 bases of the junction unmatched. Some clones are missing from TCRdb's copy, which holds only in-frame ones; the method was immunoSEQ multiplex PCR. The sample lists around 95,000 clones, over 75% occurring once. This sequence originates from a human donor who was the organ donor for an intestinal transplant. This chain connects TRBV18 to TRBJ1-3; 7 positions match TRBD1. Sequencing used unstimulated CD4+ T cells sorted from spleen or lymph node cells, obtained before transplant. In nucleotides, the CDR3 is TGTGCCAGCTCACCGGTGGCGGGACAGCCGGCCCTCTCTGGAAACACCATATATTTT. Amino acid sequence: CASSPVAGQPALSGNTIYF.